These 15 T cell receptor beta chains share one sample of origin, sequenced in a study of CD8 T cells in Susac syndrome. Reverse transcription of roughly 0.45 to 1 ug RNA used random hexamers. TCRdb passed the immunoSEQ multiplex PCR reads through MiXCR, listing each CDR3 protein once. The data contain more than 70,000 distinct CDR3 sequences, roughly 94% of them singletons. The sample comprised CD8+ T cells from PBMCs. These TCRs come from a human donor with Susac syndrome.

The chain is built from TRBV7-6 and TRBJ2-1, with TRBD2 as a possible D gene (6 bases). There are 15 residues in the CDR3. Germline loops: CDR1 SGHVS, CDR2 FNYEAQ. V lost 3 bases, J lost 3 bases, and 12 bases lay in between. DNA of the CDR3: TGTGCCAGCAGCTTGGAGGGGAGAGGCTACAATGAGCAGTTCTTC. Residues: CASSLEGRGYNEQFF.

For the CDR3, the DNA is TGTGCCAGCAGCCAAGGATCAACTACCGAGCAGTACTTC. The encoded protein is CASSQGSTTEQYF. The gene calls are TRBV3-1 and TRBJ2-7; D is ambiguous. Trimming stripped 1 base from V and 6 bases from J, with 10 bases between. Germline V gene data show CDR1 as LGHDT and CDR2 as YNNKEL (reference sequence). The CDR3 contains 13 residues.

The chain joins TRBV27 to TRBJ1-2; maybe TRBD1 (5 bases). Looked up from germline, CDR1 is MNHEY and CDR2 is SMNVEV (reference sequence). The CDR3 runs to 15 residues. Trimming took 5 bases from V and 3 from J, leaving 16 bases between them. The DNA for the CDR3 is TGTGCCAGCAGTCTTCTTTGGCAGGGTGACTATGGCTACACCTTC. It is translated as CASSLLWQGDYGYTF.

As for this clonotype: An end of the junction differs from the germline gene, which may be a read error. This sequence joins TRBV2 and TRBJ2-1, with 8 bases fitting TRBD2. The CDR3 covers 10 residues. CDR1 is SNHLY, CDR2 FYNNEI, per germline. The CDR3 sequence is CASFRGGKVF. CDR3 DNA sequence: TGTGCCAGCTTTCGGGGGGGAAAGGTCTTC.

The CDR3 protein is CASRLTAGGYGYTF. In nucleotides, the CDR3 is TGTGCCAGTAGGCTGACAGCGGGCGGCTATGGCTACACCTTC. The chain couples TRBV19 to TRBJ1-2, with D perhaps matching TRBD1 (5 bases). CDR1 and CDR2 from the germline V gene are LNHDA and SQIVND (reference sequence). The CDR3 loop spans 14 amino acids. Trimming removed 6 bases from V and 4 bases from J, with 15 bases in between. The variable domain in full, completed from reference TRBV19 and TRBJ1-2, reads DGGITQSPKYLFRKEGQNVTLSCEQNLNHDAMYWYRQDPGQGLRLIYYSQIVNDFQKGDIAEGYSVSREKKESFPLTVTSAQKNPTAFYLCASRLTAGGYGYTFGSGTRLTVV.

The rearrangement links TRBV24-1 to TRBJ2-3; D unresolved. The CDR3 is 12 amino acids. V was clipped by 4 bases and J by 2 bases, with 3 bases between them. Germline CDR1 KGHDR, CDR2 SFDVKD. The CDR3 DNA sequence: TGTGCCACCAGTGAGTACACAGATACGCAGTATTTT. Translated, it gives CATSEYTDTQYF.

This chain uses TRBV3-1 with TRBJ1-1; D is unresolved. Deletions cut 3 bases from V and 4 bases from J, with 9 bases between. Per germline, CDR1 LGHDT and CDR2 YNNKEL (reference sequence). The CDR3 has 13 amino acids. CDR3 protein: CASSQGSSTEAFF. DNA of the CDR3: TGTGCCAGCAGCCAGGGAAGTTCCACTGAAGCTTTCTTT.

This sequence joins TRBV10-3 and TRBJ2-7; 7 bases match TRBD1. V was clipped by 8 bases and J by 1 base; unmatched bases: 5. The CDR3 loop spans 13 amino acids. Germline lookup yields CDR1 ENHRY and CDR2 SYGVKD. Written as DNA, the CDR3 is TGTGCCATCCTCCAGGGGGTATCCTACGAGCAGTACTTC. Protein: CAILQGVSYEQYF.

The chain has TRBV5-1 and TRBJ2-7; D possibly matches TRBD1 or TRBD2 (5 bases each). The CDR3 contains 12 residues. Trimming stripped 4 bases from V and 5 bases from J, with 10 bases between. In germline, CDR1 is SGHRS, CDR2 YFSETQ. CDR3 sequence: CASSVRENEQYF. CDR3 sequence (DNA): TGCGCCAGCAGCGTCAGGGAGAACGAGCAGTACTTC.

The rearrangement joins TRBV4-1 to TRBJ1-1; TRBD1 matches 7 bases. J lost 3 bases, V lost 5 bases, and 6 bases had no gene match. CDR3 size: 14 residues. Germline loops: CDR1 MGHRA, CDR2 YSYEKL. DNA of the CDR3: TGCGCCAGCAGCGAGAGACAGGGCCACACTGAAGCTTTCTTT. It yields the protein CASSERQGHTEAFF.

The J gene is TRBJ1-2, the V gene TRBV9, with D perhaps matching TRBD1 (5 bases). Trimming removed 0 bases at V and 6 bases at J, with 15 bases between. The CDR3 is made up of 15 amino acids. Per germline, CDR1 SGDLS and CDR2 YYNGEE. For the CDR3, the DNA is TGTGCCAGCAGCGTAGCTCCGGGGCATCCTAATGGCTACACCTTC. It encodes CASSVAPGHPNGYTF.

The rearrangement links TRBV9 to TRBJ2-1, with D possibly TRBD2 on 7 matching bases. This CDR3 region has 16 residues. The ends were cut back, 0 bases at V and 7 bases at J, with 17 bases in the middle. CDR1 SGDLS and CDR2 YYNGEE come from the germline V gene. CDR3 nucleotides: TGTGCCAGCAGCGTAGTATCGGGGGGCCTCGGGAATGAGCAGTTCTTC. It yields the protein CASSVVSGGLGNEQFF.

This chain joins TRBV2 and TRBJ2-7, with 7 bases that match TRBD1. The CDR3 spans 13 residues. The V segment lost 8 bases and the J segment 0 bases; nucleotides outside the gene matches: 4. Looked up from germline, CDR1 is SNHLY and CDR2 is FYNNEI. CDR3: CASVGTASYEQYF. DNA of the CDR3: TGTGCCAGCGTAGGGACAGCCTCCTACGAGCAGTACTTC.

This chain connects TRBV12-3 or TRBV12-4 to TRBJ2-1; D not resolved. The length of the CDR3 is 12 residues. V was shortened by 0 bases and J by 9 bases, with 6 bases between the two germline ends. CDR3 coding DNA: TGTGCCAGCAGTTTAGCGATACTTGAGCAGTTCTTC. Its translation: CASSLAILEQFF.

This chain joins TRBV6-2 or TRBV6-3 and TRBJ1-2; no definite D call. The V gene lost 6 bases and the J gene lost 8 bases, with 19 bases spanning the gap. Germline loops: CDR1 MNHEY, CDR2 SVGEGT. CDR3 size: 14 residues. CDR3 amino acids: CASRPRLLESGYTF. The CDR3 DNA is TGTGCCAGCAGGCCTCGTCTGCTGGAAAGCGGCTACACCTTC.